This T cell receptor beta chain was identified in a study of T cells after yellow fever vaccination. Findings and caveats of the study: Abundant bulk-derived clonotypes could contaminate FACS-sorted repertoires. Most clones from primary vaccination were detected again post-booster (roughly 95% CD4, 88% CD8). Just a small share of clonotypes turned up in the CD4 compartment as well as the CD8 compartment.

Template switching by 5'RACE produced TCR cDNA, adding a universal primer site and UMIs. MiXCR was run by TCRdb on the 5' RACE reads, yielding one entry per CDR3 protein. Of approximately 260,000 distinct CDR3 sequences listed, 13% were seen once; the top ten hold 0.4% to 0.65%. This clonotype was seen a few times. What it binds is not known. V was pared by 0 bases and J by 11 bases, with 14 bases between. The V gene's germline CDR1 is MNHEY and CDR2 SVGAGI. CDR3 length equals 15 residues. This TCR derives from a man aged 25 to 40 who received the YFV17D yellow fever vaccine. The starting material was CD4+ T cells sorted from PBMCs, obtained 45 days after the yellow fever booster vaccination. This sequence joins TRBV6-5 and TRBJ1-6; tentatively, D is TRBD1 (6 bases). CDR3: CASSYSAGEWTPLHF. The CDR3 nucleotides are TGTGCCAGCAGTTACTCGGCAGGGGAATGGACACCCCTCCACTTT.